These 3 T cell receptor beta chains originate from one sample sequenced in a study of blood T cell repertoires in COVID-19. Measured with immunoSEQ multiplex PCR; TCRdb has only the in-frame clones, and not every one. The repertoire includes about 470,000 clones, approximately 86% of them detected once, and 0.7% sits in the top ten. What was sequenced was PBMCs or T cells enriched from blood (not recorded which). These receptors were obtained from a woman between 18 and 29 years old who had recovered from COVID-19.

This clone was recorded only once. V and J are TRBV6-5 and TRBJ2-3; 8 positions match TRBD1. The germline CDR1 and CDR2 sequences are MNHEY and SVGAGI. The CDR3 runs to 15 residues. V lost 6 bases to trimming and J lost 3 bases; unmatched junction nucleotides: 8. CDR3 DNA: TGTGCCAGCAGATCGACAGGGGAGTGGACAGATACGCAGTATTTT. Protein: CASRSTGEWTDTQYF.

The chain combines TRBV5-1 with TRBJ2-1; the match to TRBD2 covers 9 bases. The ends lost 3 bases at V and 8 bases at J; junction bases unmatched: 6. This CDR3 has 14 amino acids. Looked up from germline, CDR1 is SGHRS and CDR2 is YFSETQ. The CDR3 DNA follows: TGCGCCAGCAGCTCCGGGACTAGCCCGCATGAGCAGTTCTTC. Amino acids: CASSSGTSPHEQFF. Looking up the rest from reference TRBV5-1 and TRBJ2-1 gives the full variable domain: KAGVTQTPRYLIKTRGQQVTLSCSPISGHRSVSWYQQTPGQGLQFLFEYFSETQRNKGNFPGRFSGRQFSNSRSEMNVSTLELGDSALYLCASSSGTSPHEQFFGPGTRLTVL.

This chain joins TRBV21-1 and TRBJ1-2; the table gives TRBD1 as D, unverified against the DNA. TRBV21-1 has pseudogene status. This CDR3 has 14 residues. The CDR3 DNA sequence: TGTGCCAGCAGCAAAGGCACAGGGACGGGTGGCTACACCTTC. It codes for CASSKGTGTGGYTF.